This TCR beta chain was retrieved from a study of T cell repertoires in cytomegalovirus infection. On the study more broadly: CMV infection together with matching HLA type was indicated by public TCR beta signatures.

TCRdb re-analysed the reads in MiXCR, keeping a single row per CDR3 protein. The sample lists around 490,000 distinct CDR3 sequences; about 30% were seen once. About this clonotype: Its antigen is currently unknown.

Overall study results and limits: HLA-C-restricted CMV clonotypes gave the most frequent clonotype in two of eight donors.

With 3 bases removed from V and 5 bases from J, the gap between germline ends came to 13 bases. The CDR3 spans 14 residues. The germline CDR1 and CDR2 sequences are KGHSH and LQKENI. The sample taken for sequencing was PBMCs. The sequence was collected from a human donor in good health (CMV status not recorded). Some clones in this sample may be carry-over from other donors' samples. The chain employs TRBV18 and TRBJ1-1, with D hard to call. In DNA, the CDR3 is TGTGCCAGCTCACCCCGAACACGGCAGACTGAAGCTTTCTTT. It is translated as CASSPRTRQTEAFF. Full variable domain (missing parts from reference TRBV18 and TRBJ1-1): NAGVMQNPRHLVRRRGQEARLRCSPMKGHSHVYWYRQLPEEGLKFMVYLQKENIIDESGMPKERFSAEFPKEGPSILRIQQVVRGDSAAYFCASSPRTRQTEAFFGQGTRLTVV.